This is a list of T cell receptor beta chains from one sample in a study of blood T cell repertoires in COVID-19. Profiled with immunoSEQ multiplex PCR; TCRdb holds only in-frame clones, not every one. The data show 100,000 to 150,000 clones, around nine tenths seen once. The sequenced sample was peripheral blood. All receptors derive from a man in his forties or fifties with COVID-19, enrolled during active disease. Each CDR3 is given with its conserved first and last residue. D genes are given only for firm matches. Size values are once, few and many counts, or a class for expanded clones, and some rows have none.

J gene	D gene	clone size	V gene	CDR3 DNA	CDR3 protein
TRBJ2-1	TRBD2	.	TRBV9	TGTGCCAGCAGTCGTACCGGGACTAGCGGGTCCTACAATGAGCAGTTCTTC	CASSRTGTSGSYNEQFF
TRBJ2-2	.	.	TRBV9	TGTGCCAGCAGCGTAGGGTGGGAGGTGGCCGGGGAGCTGTTTTTT	CASSVGWEVAGELFF
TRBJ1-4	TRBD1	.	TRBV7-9	TGTGCCATCAGACAGGGCGAGGGTGAAAAACTGTTTTTT	CAIRQGEGEKLFF
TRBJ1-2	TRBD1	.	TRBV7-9	TGTGCCAGCAGACCCGCAGGGGGCGGCAACTATGGCTACACCTTC	CASRPAGGGNYGYTF
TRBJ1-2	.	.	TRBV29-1	TGCAGCGTTGAACGAGCCTATGGCTACACCTTC	CSVERAYGYTF
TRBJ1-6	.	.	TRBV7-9	TGTGCCAGCAGCTTAAACAATAATAATTCACCCCTCCACTTT	CASSLNNNNSPLHF
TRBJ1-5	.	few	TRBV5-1	TGCGCCAGCAGCTTGGCAGGGGATCAGCCCCAGCATTTT	CASSLAGDQPQHF
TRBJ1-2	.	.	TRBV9	TGTGCCAGCAGCTCATCGAGGTGGTCTAACTATGGCTACACCTTC	CASSSSRWSNYGYTF
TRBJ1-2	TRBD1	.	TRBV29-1	TGCAGCGTTGGAGGGGGCGAGTGGGGCTACACCTTC	CSVGGGEWGYTF
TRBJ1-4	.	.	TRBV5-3	TGTGCCAGGTTGATAAAAGGGGATGAAAAACTGTTTTTT	CARLIKGDEKLFF
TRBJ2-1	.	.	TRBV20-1	TGCAGTGCTAGTAGAGTTCGGGGGAATGAGCAGTTCTTC	CSASRVRGNEQFF
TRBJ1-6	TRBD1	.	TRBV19	TGTGCCAGTAGCCACAGGGGAGATAATTCACCCCTCCACTTT	CASSHRGDNSPLHF
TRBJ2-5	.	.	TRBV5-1	TGCGCCAGCAGCCCGTCTTCAGAGACCCAGTACTTC	CASSPSSETQYF
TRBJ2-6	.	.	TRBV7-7	TGTGCCAGCAGCCCTGGACAGAACTCTGGGGCCAACGTCCTGACTTTC	CASSPGQNSGANVLTF
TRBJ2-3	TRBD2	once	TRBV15	TGTGCCACCAGTTCTAGACTAGCGGGAGGGAGCACAGATACGCAGTATTTT	CATSSRLAGGSTDTQYF
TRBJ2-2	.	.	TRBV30	TGTGCCTGGAGTGTACTGGGTCTAGCGAGAGAGGGGACCGGGGAGCTGTTTTTT	CAWSVLGLAREGTGELFF
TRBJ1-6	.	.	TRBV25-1	TGTGCCAGCAGTGAGCCGGGACGGGGGAATTCACCCCTCCACTTT	CASSEPGRGNSPLHF
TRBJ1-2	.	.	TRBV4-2	TGTGCCAGCAGCCAGAGGGCAGGGGCTAACTATGGCTACACCTTC	CASSQRAGANYGYTF
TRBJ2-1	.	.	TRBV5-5	TGTGCCAGCAGCTTGACGGGGAACTTCGGGGATGAGCAGTTCTTC	CASSLTGNFGDEQFF
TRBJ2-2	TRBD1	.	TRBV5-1	TGCGCCAGCAGCCCCCAGGGGGCGGACACCGGGGAGCTGTTTTTT	CASSPQGADTGELFF
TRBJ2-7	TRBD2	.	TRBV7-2	TGTGCCAGCAGCTTAGCTAGACTAGCGGGAGGCTACGAGCAGTACTTC	CASSLARLAGGYEQYF
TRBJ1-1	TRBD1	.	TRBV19	TGTGCCAGTAAGAGGGGGCCGATCACTGAAGCTTTCTTT	CASKRGPITEAFF
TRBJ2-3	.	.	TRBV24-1	TGTGCCACAAGCGACACAGATACGCAGTATTTT	CATSDTDTQYF
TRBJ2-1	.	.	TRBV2	TGTGCCAGCAGTGAACTAGTTTACAATGAGCAGTTCTTC	CASSELVYNEQFF
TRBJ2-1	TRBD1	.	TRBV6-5	TGTGCCAGCAGCGTAAACAGGGGGCTGTACAATGAGCAGTTCTTC	CASSVNRGLYNEQFF
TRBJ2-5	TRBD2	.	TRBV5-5	TGTGCCAGCAGCTTGGACGGGAGGGGGCAAGAGACCCAGTACTTC	CASSLDGRGQETQYF
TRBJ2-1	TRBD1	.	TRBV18	TGTGCCAGCTCACAGGACAGGAGTTACAATGAGCAGTTCTTC	CASSQDRSYNEQFF
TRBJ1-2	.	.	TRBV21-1	TGTGCCAGCAAAGGGAGGGCTGGCTACACCTTC	CASKGRAGYTF
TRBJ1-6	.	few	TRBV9	TGTGCCAGCAGCGTAGCCGGAGGGAAGTATTCACCCCTCCACTTT	CASSVAGGKYSPLHF
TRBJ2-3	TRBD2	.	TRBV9	TGTGCCAGCAGCGTCCAACCTGGGGGGGCAGATACGCAGTATTTT	CASSVQPGGADTQYF
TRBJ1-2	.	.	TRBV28	TGTGCCAGCAGCACCCCGGGACACCTCTATGGCTACACCTTC	CASSTPGHLYGYTF
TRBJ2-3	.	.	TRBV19	TGTGCCAGTAGTACCGGACAGACCTTCACAGATACGCAGTATTTT	CASSTGQTFTDTQYF
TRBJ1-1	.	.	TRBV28	TGTGCCAGCAGTTTAGGAGGGAAACCCACTGAAGCTTTCTTT	CASSLGGKPTEAFF
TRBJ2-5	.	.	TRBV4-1	TGCGCCAGCAGCCAAGGAAGCGGCGGATACCAAGAGACCCAGTACTTC	CASSQGSGGYQETQYF
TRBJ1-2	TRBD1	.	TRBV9	TGTGCCAGCAGCGCCACAGGGGGCGGGAGCTATGGCTACACCTTC	CASSATGGGSYGYTF
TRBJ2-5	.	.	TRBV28	TGTGCCAGCAGTTTTATCGTACAGAAGTTGGAGACCCAGTACTTC	CASSFIVQKLETQYF
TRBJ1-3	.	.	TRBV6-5	TGTGCCAGCACCCAAGGGGCCCATGGAAACACCATATATTTT	CASTQGAHGNTIYF
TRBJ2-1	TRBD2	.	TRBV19	TGTGCCAGTAGTATAGGCGGGGCTAGCGGATACAATGAGCAGTTCTTC	CASSIGGASGYNEQFF
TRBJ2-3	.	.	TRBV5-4	TGTGCCAGCAGCTTGGGGGGGCCCGCAGATACGCAGTATTTT	CASSLGGPADTQYF
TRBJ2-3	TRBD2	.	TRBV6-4	TGTGCCAGCAGTGATACTAGCGGAACAGATACGCAGTATTTT	CASSDTSGTDTQYF
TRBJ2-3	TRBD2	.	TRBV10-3	TGTGCCATCGGTCGGGAGGGCCCCGCAGATACGCAGTATTTT	CAIGREGPADTQYF